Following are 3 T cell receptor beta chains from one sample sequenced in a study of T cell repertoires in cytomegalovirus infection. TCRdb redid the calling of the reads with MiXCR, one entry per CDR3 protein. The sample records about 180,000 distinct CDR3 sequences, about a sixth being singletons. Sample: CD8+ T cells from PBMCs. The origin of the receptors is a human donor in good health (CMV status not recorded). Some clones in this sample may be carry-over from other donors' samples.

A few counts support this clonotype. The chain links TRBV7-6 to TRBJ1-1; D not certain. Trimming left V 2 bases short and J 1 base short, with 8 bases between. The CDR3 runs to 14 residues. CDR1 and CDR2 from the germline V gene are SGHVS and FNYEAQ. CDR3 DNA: TGTGCCAGCAGCTTAAGGACGGGGAACACTGAAGCTTTCTTT. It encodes CASSLRTGNTEAFF.

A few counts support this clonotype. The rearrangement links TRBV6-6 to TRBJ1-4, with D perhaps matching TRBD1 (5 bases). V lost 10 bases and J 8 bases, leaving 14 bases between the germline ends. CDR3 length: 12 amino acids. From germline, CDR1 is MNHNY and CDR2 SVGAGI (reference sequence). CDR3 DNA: TGTGCCACCTCCGGGGCGGAAGAAAAACTGTTTTTT. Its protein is CATSGAEEKLFF.

CDR3 sequence reads: CASSSLTSQETQYF. CDR3 bases: TGTGCCAGCAGTTCCTTGACTAGTCAAGAGACCCAGTACTTC. The rearrangement uses TRBV28 and TRBJ2-5; a possible D gene is TRBD2 (6 bases). CDR3 size: 14 residues. V lost 4 bases and J lost 2, with 11 bases in between. The germline CDR1 and CDR2 sequences are MDHEN and SYDVKM.